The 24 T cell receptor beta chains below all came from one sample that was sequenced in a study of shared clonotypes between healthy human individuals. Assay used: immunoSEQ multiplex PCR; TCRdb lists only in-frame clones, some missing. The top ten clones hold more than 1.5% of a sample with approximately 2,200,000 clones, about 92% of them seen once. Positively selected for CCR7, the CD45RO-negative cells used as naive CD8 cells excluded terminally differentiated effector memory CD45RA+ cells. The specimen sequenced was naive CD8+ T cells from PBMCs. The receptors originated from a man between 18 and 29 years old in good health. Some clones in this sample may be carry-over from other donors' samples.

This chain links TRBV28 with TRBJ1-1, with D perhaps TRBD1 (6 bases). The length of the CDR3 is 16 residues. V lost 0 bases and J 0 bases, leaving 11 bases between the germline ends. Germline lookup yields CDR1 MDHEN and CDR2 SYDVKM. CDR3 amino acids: CASSLWGASMNTEAFF. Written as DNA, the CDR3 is TGTGCCAGCAGTTTATGGGGGGCGAGCATGAACACTGAAGCTTTCTTT.

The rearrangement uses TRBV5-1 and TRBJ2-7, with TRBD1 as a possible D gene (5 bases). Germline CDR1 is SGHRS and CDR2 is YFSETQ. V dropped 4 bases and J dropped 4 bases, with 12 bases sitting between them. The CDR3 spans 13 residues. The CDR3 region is CASSQTVLYEQYF. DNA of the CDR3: TGCGCCAGCAGCCAGACAGTACTATACGAGCAGTACTTC.

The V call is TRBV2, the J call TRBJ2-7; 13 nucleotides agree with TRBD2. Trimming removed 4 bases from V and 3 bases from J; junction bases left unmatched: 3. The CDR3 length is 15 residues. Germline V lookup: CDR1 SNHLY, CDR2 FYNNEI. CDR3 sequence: CASSGTSGRDYEQYF. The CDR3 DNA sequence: TGTGCCAGCAGTGGGACTAGCGGGAGAGACTACGAGCAGTACTTC.

CDR3 in DNA: TGTGCCAGCACCCCCACTTGGGAGCGGGAGGACAATGAGCAGTTCTTC. It specifies CASTPTWEREDNEQFF. The rearrangement joins TRBV28 to TRBJ2-1, with 9 bases lining up with TRBD2. The CDR3 contains 16 residues. V was pared by 7 bases and J by 5 bases, with 12 bases of the junction left unmatched. CDR1 is MDHEN and CDR2 is SYDVKM in the germline V gene.

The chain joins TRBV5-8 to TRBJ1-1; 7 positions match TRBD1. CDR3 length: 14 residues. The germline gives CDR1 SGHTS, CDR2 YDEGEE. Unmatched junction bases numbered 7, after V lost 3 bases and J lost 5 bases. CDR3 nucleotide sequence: TGTGCCAGCAGCTCGGACAGGTTGTGGACTGAAGCTTTCTTT. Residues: CASSSDRLWTEAFF.

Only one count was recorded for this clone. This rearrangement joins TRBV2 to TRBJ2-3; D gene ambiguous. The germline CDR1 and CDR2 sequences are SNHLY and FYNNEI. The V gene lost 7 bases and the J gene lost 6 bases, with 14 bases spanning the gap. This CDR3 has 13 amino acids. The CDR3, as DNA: TGTGCCAGCAAAAGTCGGTTCCTGGATACGCAGTATTTT. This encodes CASKSRFLDTQYF.

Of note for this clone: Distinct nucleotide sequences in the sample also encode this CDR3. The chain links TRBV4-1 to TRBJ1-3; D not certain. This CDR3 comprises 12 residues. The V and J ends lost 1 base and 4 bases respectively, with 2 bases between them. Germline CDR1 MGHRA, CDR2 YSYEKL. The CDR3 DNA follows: TGCGCCAGCAGCCAAGGAGGAAACACCATATATTTT. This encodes CASSQGGNTIYF.

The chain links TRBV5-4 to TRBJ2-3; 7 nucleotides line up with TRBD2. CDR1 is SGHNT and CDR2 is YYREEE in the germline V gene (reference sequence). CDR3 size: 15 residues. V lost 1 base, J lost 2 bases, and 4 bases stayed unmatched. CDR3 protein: CASSLRRETTDTQYF. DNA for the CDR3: TGTGCCAGCAGCTTGAGGCGGGAGACCACAGATACGCAGTATTTT.

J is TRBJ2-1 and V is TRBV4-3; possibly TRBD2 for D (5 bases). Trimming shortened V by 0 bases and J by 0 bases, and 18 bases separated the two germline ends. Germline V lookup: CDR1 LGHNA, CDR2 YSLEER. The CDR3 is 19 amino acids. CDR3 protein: CASSQDWVRRASSYNEQFF. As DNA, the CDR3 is TGCGCCAGCAGCCAAGATTGGGTCCGGCGGGCATCCTCCTACAATGAGCAGTTCTTC.

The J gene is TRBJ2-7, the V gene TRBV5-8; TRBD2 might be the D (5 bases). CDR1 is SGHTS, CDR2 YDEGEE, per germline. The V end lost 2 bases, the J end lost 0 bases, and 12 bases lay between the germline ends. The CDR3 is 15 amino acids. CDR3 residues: CASSLAVLSSYEQYF. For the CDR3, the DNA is TGTGCCAGCAGCTTAGCGGTTCTGTCCTCCTACGAGCAGTACTTC.

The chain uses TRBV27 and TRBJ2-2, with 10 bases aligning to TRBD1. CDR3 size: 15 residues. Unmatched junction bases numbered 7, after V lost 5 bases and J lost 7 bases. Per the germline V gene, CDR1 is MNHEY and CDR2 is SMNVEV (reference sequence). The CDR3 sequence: CASSLDRGPGGELFF. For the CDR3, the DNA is TGTGCCAGCAGTCTCGACAGGGGGCCCGGCGGGGAGCTGTTTTTT.

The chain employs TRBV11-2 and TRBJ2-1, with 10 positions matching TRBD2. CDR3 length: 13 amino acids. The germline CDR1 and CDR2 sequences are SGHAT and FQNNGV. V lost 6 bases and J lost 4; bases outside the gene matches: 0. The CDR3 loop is CASRLAGYNEQFF. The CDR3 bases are TGTGCCAGCAGACTAGCGGGATACAATGAGCAGTTCTTC.

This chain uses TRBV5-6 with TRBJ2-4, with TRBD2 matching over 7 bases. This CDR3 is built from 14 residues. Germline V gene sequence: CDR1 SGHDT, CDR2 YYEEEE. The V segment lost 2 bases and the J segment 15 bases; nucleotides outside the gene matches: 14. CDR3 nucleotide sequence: TGTGCCAGCAGCTTTGGTACGGCGGGAGTCCCTCTGTACTTC. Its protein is CASSFGTAGVPLYF.

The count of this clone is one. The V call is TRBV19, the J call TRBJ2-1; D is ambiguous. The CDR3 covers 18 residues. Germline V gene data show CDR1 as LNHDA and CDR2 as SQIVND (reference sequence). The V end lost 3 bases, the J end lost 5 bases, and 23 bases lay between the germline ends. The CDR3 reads CASSIRSLQLPPDNEQFF. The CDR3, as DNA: TGTGCCAGTAGTATTAGGTCCCTCCAGCTCCCCCCCGACAATGAGCAGTTCTTC.

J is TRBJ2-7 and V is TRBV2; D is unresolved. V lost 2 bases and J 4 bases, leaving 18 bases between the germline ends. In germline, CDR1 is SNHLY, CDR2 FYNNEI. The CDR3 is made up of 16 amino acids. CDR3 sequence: CASSEPSTKSSYEQYF. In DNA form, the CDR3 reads TGTGCCAGCAGTGAACCTTCAACTAAGTCGTCGTACGAGCAGTACTTC.

The CDR3 here is CASSLSPGLAGLSYEQYF. CDR3 bases: TGTGCCAGCAGTTTATCCCCGGGACTAGCGGGCCTCTCCTACGAGCAGTACTTC. The chain combines TRBV28 with TRBJ2-7, with 12 bases that match TRBD2. Germline V gives CDR1 MDHEN, CDR2 SYDVKM. The V gene end was trimmed by 1 base and the J gene end by 0 bases; junction bases not matched to a gene: 7. This CDR3 contains 18 residues.

CDR3 bases: TGTGCCAGCAGACCGGACAGGGGCTCCCTTAACTATGGCTACACCTTC. It specifies CASRPDRGSLNYGYTF. The chain couples TRBV27 to TRBJ1-2; 9 bases align to TRBD1. With V trimmed by 6 bases and J by 1 base, 9 bases remained unmatched. Germline-derived CDR1 and CDR2 are MNHEY and SMNVEV (reference sequence). CDR3 length equals 16 residues.

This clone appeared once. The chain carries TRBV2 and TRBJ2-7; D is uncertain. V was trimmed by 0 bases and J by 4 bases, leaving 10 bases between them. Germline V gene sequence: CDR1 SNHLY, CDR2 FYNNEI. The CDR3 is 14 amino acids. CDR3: CASSEAPVQYEQYF. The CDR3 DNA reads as TGTGCCAGCAGTGAAGCCCCCGTGCAGTACGAGCAGTACTTC.

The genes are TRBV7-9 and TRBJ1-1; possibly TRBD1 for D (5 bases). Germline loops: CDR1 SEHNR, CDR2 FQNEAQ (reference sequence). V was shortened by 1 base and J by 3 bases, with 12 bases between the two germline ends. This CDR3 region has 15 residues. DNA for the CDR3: TGTGCCAGCAGCTTAGATTGGGGAGGGGACACTGAAGCTTTCTTT. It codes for CASSLDWGGDTEAFF.

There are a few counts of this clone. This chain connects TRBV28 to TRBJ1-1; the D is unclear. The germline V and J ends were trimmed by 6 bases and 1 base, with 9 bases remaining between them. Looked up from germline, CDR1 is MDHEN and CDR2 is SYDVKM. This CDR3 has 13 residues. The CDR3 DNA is TGTGCCAGCAGGGTCTATGGGAACACTGAAGCTTTCTTT. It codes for CASRVYGNTEAFF.

The CDR3 spells CATSREGWTGGNTEAFF. DNA of the CDR3: TGTGCCACCAGCAGAGAAGGTTGGACAGGGGGAAACACTGAAGCTTTCTTT. The V gene is TRBV15, the J gene TRBJ1-1, with 10 bases matching TRBD1. Per the germline V gene, CDR1 is LNHNV and CDR2 is YYDKDF (reference sequence). J was trimmed by 2 bases and V by 0 bases; bases with no gene match: 6. This CDR3 is 17 amino acids long.

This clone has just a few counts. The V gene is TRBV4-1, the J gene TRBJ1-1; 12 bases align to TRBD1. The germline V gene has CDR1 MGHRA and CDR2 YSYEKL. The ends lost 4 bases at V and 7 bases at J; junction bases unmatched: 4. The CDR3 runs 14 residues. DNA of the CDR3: TGCGCCAGCAGCCCGGGACAGGGGGCGATTGAAGCTTTCTTT. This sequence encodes CASSPGQGAIEAFF.

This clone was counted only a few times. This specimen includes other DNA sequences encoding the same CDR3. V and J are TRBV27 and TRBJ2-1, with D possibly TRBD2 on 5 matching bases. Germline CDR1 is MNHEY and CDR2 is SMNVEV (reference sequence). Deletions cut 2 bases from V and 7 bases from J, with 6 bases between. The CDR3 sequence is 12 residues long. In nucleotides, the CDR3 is TGTGCCAGCAGTTTAGGCGGGAATGAGCAGTTCTTC. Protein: CASSLGGNEQFF.

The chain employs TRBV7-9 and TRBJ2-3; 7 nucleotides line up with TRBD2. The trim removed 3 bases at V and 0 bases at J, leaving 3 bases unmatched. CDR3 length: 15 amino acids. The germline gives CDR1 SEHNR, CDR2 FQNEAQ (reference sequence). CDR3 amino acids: CASSFSGISTDTQYF. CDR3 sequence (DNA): TGTGCCAGCAGCTTCAGCGGGATTAGCACAGATACGCAGTATTTT.